Shown below are 30 T cell receptor beta chains from a single sample sequenced in a study of breast tumors, draining lymph nodes, adjacent tissues. TCRdb passed the multiplex PCR reads through MiXCR, listing each CDR3 protein once. The sample carries more than 15,000 distinct CDR3 sequences, about two thirds recorded once. The material sequenced was tumor-adjacent breast tissue. These receptors were collected from a female donor with breast cancer. Some clones in this sample may be carry-over from other donors' samples.

This clonotype counts as medium-sized. V is TRBV6-5 and J is TRBJ2-1; 7 bases are a match to TRBD2. The J segment lost 6 bases and the V segment lost 11 bases, leaving 10 bases of the junction unmatched. The CDR3 is made up of 13 amino acids. The germline CDR1 and CDR2 sequences are MNHEY and SVGAGI. CDR3 protein: CAARGGALNEQFF. The CDR3 nucleotides read TGTGCCGCTCGGGGAGGGGCCCTCAATGAGCAGTTCTTC.

This clonotype is classed as medium-sized. This sequence joins TRBV9 and TRBJ1-6, with 7 nucleotides matching TRBD1. The CDR3 contains 14 residues. Germline lookup yields CDR1 SGDLS and CDR2 YYNGEE. With V trimmed by 4 bases and J by 9 bases, 7 bases remained unmatched. The CDR3, as DNA: TGTGCCAGCAGCCTAAGACAGGGTAGTTCACCCCTCCACTTT. Translating it yields CASSLRQGSSPLHF.

This clonotype rates as medium-sized. This chain joins TRBV4-3 and TRBJ2-6, with unresolved D. The CDR3 loop spans 17 amino acids. With 0 bases removed from V and 0 bases from J, the gap between germline ends came to 9 bases. Germline V gives CDR1 LGHNA, CDR2 YSLEER. In nucleotides, the CDR3 is TGCGCCAGCAGCCAAGACTGGGTTTCCTCTGGGGCCAACGTCCTGACTTTC. It yields the protein CASSQDWVSSGANVLTF.

The gene calls are TRBV7-8 and TRBJ1-5; 7 nucleotides align to TRBD1. V shed 5 bases, J shed 5 bases, and the junction held 9 bases outside the gene matches. Germline CDR1 reads SGHVS; CDR2 reads FQNEAQ. The length of the CDR3 is 15 residues. In DNA form, the CDR3 reads TGTGCCAGCAGCGACCCGGGACAGCCCCATCAGCCCCAGCATTTT. Protein product: CASSDPGQPHQPQHF.

This clonotype was seen more than once but under ten times. The V call is TRBV6-5, the J call TRBJ2-3, with 8 bases aligning to TRBD2. Germline assignment: CDR1 MNHEY and CDR2 SVGAGI. Losses at the gene ends were 4 bases for V and 2 bases for J; bases not matched to a gene: 2. This CDR3 region has 14 residues. CDR3 amino acids: CASSLAGNTDTQYF. CDR3 nucleotides: TGTGCCAGCAGTTTAGCGGGGAACACAGATACGCAGTATTTT.

The J gene is TRBJ2-7, the V gene TRBV12-1; the table's D call TRBD2 went unverified against the DNA. TRBV12-1 is classified as a pseudogene. This CDR3 has 17 residues. CDR3 amino acids: CASSFGTSGKELYEQYV. The DNA for the CDR3 is TGTGCCAGCAGCTTTGGGACTAGCGGGAAAGAACTCTACGAGCAGTACGTC.

This chain links TRBV5-1 with TRBJ2-1; 7 bases fit TRBD2. The CDR3 loop spans 17 amino acids. Germline CDR1 reads SGHRS; CDR2 reads YFSETQ. V shed 0 bases, J shed 0 bases, and the junction held 6 bases outside the gene matches. CDR3 residues: CASSLVAGESSYNEQFF. DNA of the CDR3: TGCGCCAGCAGCTTGGTTGCGGGGGAAAGCTCCTACAATGAGCAGTTCTTC. The full variable domain, its missing parts supplied by reference TRBV5-1 and TRBJ2-1, is KAGVTQTPRYLIKTRGQQVTLSCSPISGHRSVSWYQQTPGQGLQFLFEYFSETQRNKGNFPGRFSGRQFSNSRSEMNVSTLELGDSALYLCASSLVAGESSYNEQFFGPGTRLTVL.

V is TRBV7-8 and J is TRBJ1-4, with D possibly being TRBD1 (6 bases). The V end lost 6 bases, the J end lost 5 bases, and 10 bases lay between the germline ends. Germline-derived CDR1 and CDR2 are SGHVS and FQNEAQ. The CDR3 extends over 13 amino acids. This CDR3 reads CASRLGANEKLFF. The CDR3 DNA reads as TGTGCCAGCAGGTTGGGGGCGAATGAAAAACTGTTTTTT.

This clonotype qualifies as medium-sized. The CDR3 bases are TGCGCCAGCAGCTTGGACGCGGGGGGGGGCACAGATACGCAGTATTTT. Translating gives CASSLDAGGGTDTQYF. The chain is built from TRBV5-1 and TRBJ2-3; TRBD2 aligns across 9 bases. The germline V gene encodes CDR1 SGHRS and CDR2 YFSETQ. CDR3 size: 16 residues. V lost 0 bases, J lost 1 base, and 3 bases stayed unmatched.

This CDR3 reads CASSRLRSTDTQYF. CDR3 nucleotides: TGTGCCAGCAGCCGACTCAGAAGCACAGATACGCAGTATTTT. The V call is TRBV2, the J call TRBJ2-3, with no clear D. The CDR3 sequence is 14 residues long. In germline, CDR1 is SNHLY, CDR2 FYNNEI. Trimming left V 6 bases short and J 0 bases short, with 10 bases between.

This clonotype was recorded at least ten times. This sequence joins TRBV24-1 and TRBJ2-2; 9 positions match TRBD1. This CDR3 is 16 amino acids long. V gave up 4 bases and J gave up 5 bases; unmatched junction bases: 7. Germline CDR1 and CDR2: KGHDR and SFDVKD. CDR3 in DNA: TGTGCCACCAGTGACGCCGGGACAGGGAGGACCGGGGAGCTGTTTTTT. Amino acid sequence: CATSDAGTGRTGELFF.

This clonotype showed up just once. The chain employs TRBV10-3 and TRBJ2-7; 7 bases fit TRBD1. Germline CDR1 reads ENHRY; CDR2 reads SYGVKD. The CDR3 extends over 18 amino acids. V trimming: 0 bases; J trimming: 0 bases; junction bases outside the gene matches: 11. For the CDR3, the DNA is TGTGCCATCAGTGAGTCGACATTTCTCGGGACAGTCTCCTACGAGCAGTACTTC. It specifies CAISESTFLGTVSYEQYF.

This chain connects TRBV29-1 to TRBJ2-6; D gene ambiguous. Trimming stripped 3 bases from V and 2 bases from J, with 2 bases between. CDR1 and CDR2 (germline): SQVTM, ANQGSEA. CDR3 size: 12 residues. The CDR3 DNA reads TGCAGCGTTGAGACTGGGGCCAACGTCCTGACTTTC. Protein sequence: CSVETGANVLTF.

Sample share makes this clonotype medium-sized (0.01 to 0.1%). The chain joins TRBV6-4 to TRBJ1-2; TRBD1 matches 7 bases. The germline gives CDR1 MRHNA, CDR2 SNTAGT. This CDR3 is 13 amino acids long. V lost 6 bases to trimming and J lost 4 bases; unmatched junction nucleotides: 5. In DNA, the CDR3 is TGTGCCAGCAGCCGAGGACAGGCCTATGGCTACACCTTC. It is translated as CASSRGQAYGYTF.

This rearrangement joins TRBV20-1 to TRBJ2-1; 13 bases match TRBD2. From germline, CDR1 is DFQATT and CDR2 SNEGSKA (reference sequence). J lost 8 bases, V lost 6 bases, and 4 bases had no gene match. The CDR3 is made up of 13 amino acids. The CDR3 nucleotides are TGCAGTGCCAGGACTAGCGGGAGTTATGAGCAGTTCTTC. This sequence encodes CSARTSGSYEQFF.

The chain uses TRBV5-1 and TRBJ2-7; D unclear. From germline, CDR1 is SGHRS and CDR2 YFSETQ. V was clipped by 0 bases and J by 0 bases, with 7 bases between them. CDR3 length: 14 amino acids. The CDR3 sequence: CASSLVWDSYEQYF. DNA for the CDR3: TGCGCCAGCAGCTTGGTTTGGGACTCCTACGAGCAGTACTTC.

The rearrangement joins TRBV29-1 to TRBJ2-5; no firm D call. V lost 6 bases and J 10 bases, leaving 12 bases between the germline ends. Germline assignment: CDR1 SQVTM and CDR2 ANQGSEA. CDR3 length: 10 amino acids. This CDR3 reads CSVIKGFQYF. The CDR3 DNA reads as TGCAGCGTGATAAAAGGGTTCCAGTACTTC.

The CDR3 loop reads CASSYTPEGGEQYF. DNA of the CDR3: TGTGCCAGCAGTTACACCCCAGAAGGGGGCGAGCAGTACTTC. The V and J genes are TRBV6-5 and TRBJ2-7; D is perhaps TRBD1 (6 bases). The CDR3 sequence is 14 residues long. V gave up 2 bases and J gave up 6 bases, with 14 bases separating them. Per germline, CDR1 MNHEY and CDR2 SVGAGI.

The chain links TRBV7-8 to TRBJ2-7, with 9 nucleotides matching TRBD1. Germline V CDR1 and CDR2: SGHVS, FQNEAQ. This CDR3 spans 14 amino acids. The J segment lost 4 bases and the V segment lost 7 bases, leaving 8 bases of the junction unmatched. CDR3 region: CASKGRDRAYEQYF. The DNA for the CDR3 is TGTGCCAGCAAAGGCCGGGACAGGGCGTACGAGCAGTACTTC.

Only a few counts were recorded for this clonotype. This chain uses TRBV12-5 with TRBJ1-1, with no clear D. V was pared by 1 base and J by 5 bases, with 8 bases between. Germline CDR1 reads LGHNT; CDR2 reads FRNRAP. The CDR3 has 13 amino acids. The CDR3: CASGLGLLTEAFF. CDR3 sequence (DNA): TGTGCTAGTGGTTTGGGGCTTTTGACTGAAGCTTTCTTT.

This clonotype was observed many times. The chain employs TRBV2 and TRBJ1-5; TRBD1 matches at 9 bases. Germline V lookup: CDR1 SNHLY, CDR2 FYNNEI. This CDR3 region has 14 residues. V shed 4 bases, J shed 7 bases, and the junction held 5 bases outside the gene matches. The CDR3 region has the DNA TGTGCCAGCAGTGCGACAGGGGGAGACCAGCCCCAGCATTTT. It encodes CASSATGGDQPQHF. Full variable domain (remainder filled in from reference TRBV2 and TRBJ1-5): EPEVTQTPSHQVTQMGQEVILRCVPISNHLYFYWYRQILGQKVEFLVSFYNNEISEKSEIFDDQFSVERPDGSNFTLKIRSTKLEDSAMYFCASSATGGDQPQHFGDGTRLSIL.

V gene TRBV20-1 combines with J gene TRBJ1-5; tentatively, D is TRBD1 (6 bases). Per germline, CDR1 DFQATT and CDR2 SNEGSKA (reference sequence). Trimming left V 3 bases short and J 7 bases short, with 13 bases between. CDR3 length equals 13 residues. The CDR3 protein is CSARTGVGQPQHF. The CDR3 region has the DNA TGCAGTGCTAGGACAGGTGTAGGACAGCCCCAGCATTTT.

This rearrangement joins TRBV7-2 to TRBJ1-2, with D uncertain. CDR1 and CDR2 (germline): SGHTA, FQGNSA. The CDR3 spans 13 residues. Trimming shortened V by 5 bases and J by 4 bases, and 11 bases separated the two germline ends. CDR3 residues: CASSLTEIYGYTF. Written as DNA, the CDR3 is TGTGCCAGCAGCCTAACAGAGATCTATGGCTACACCTTC.

V usage is TRBV19 and J usage is TRBJ1-5; 8 nucleotides match TRBD1. The CDR3 runs to 18 residues. The germline gives CDR1 LNHDA, CDR2 SQIVND (reference sequence). V dropped 5 bases and J dropped 0; count of bases not matched to a gene: 12. The CDR3 nucleotides are TGTGCCAGTAGTTATGACAGGGGTTCCCTCTATAGCAATCAGCCCCAGCATTTT. This sequence encodes CASSYDRGSLYSNQPQHF.

The chain carries TRBV19 and TRBJ1-5; TRBD1 matches at 9 bases. The germline CDR1 and CDR2 sequences are LNHDA and SQIVND (reference sequence). CDR3 length: 16 residues. V lost 5 bases and J lost 3; bases outside the gene matches: 8. This chain's CDR3 is CASSYQGQGPNQPQHF. In nucleotides, the CDR3 is TGTGCCAGTAGTTACCAGGGACAGGGCCCCAATCAGCCCCAGCATTTT.

The sample holds one count of this clonotype. This chain joins TRBV7-2 and TRBJ1-4; 8 positions agree with TRBD1. The J segment lost 3 bases and the V segment lost 5 bases, leaving 5 bases of the junction unmatched. CDR3 length: 15 amino acids. In germline, CDR1 is SGHTA, CDR2 FQGNSA. CDR3 nucleotides: TGTGCCAGCAGCGTCCAGGGGGCTGCTAATGAAAAACTGTTTTTT. Translation: CASSVQGAANEKLFF. Using reference TRBV7-2 and TRBJ1-4 for the parts outside the CDR3, the full variable domain is GAGVSQSPSNKVTEKGKDVELRCDPISGHTALYWYRQSLGQGLEFLIYFQGNSAPDKSGLPSDRFSAERTGGSVSTLTIQRTQQEDSAVYLCASSVQGAANEKLFFGSGTQLSVL.

The rearrangement joins TRBV7-8 to TRBJ2-3, with D possibly matching TRBD2 (5 bases). In germline, CDR1 is SGHVS, CDR2 FQNEAQ. The CDR3 is made up of 14 amino acids. The V end lost 2 bases, the J end lost 4 bases, and 10 bases lay between the germline ends. This chain's CDR3 is CASSLREISDTQYF. In DNA form, the CDR3 reads TGTGCCAGCAGCTTAAGGGAGATTTCAGATACGCAGTATTTT. The full variable domain, its missing parts supplied by reference TRBV7-8 and TRBJ2-3, is GAGVSQSPRYKVAKRGQDVALRCDPISGHVSLFWYQQALGQGPEFLTYFQNEAQLDKSGLPSDRFFAERPEGSVSTLKIQRTQQEDSAVYLCASSLREISDTQYFGPGTRLTVL.

In this sample, this clonotype is medium-sized. The gene calls are TRBV5-5 and TRBJ2-7; TRBD1 is a possible D gene (5 bases). The CDR3 spans 15 residues. CDR1 SGHKS and CDR2 YYEKEE come from the germline V gene (reference sequence). The ends were cut back, 3 bases at V and 0 bases at J, with 13 bases in the middle. CDR3: CASSWQGSGSYEQYF. Written as DNA, the CDR3 is TGTGCCAGCAGCTGGCAGGGTTCGGGCTCCTACGAGCAGTACTTC.

The CDR3 DNA reads TGTGCCAGCAGCGTAGCAGAGAGCTCTGGAAACACCATATATTTT. Protein sequence: CASSVAESSGNTIYF. V usage is TRBV9 and J usage is TRBJ1-3; D not certain. This CDR3 comprises 15 residues. Trimming stripped 0 bases from V and 0 bases from J, with 7 bases between. Germline lookup yields CDR1 SGDLS and CDR2 YYNGEE. Using reference TRBV9 and TRBJ1-3 for the parts outside the CDR3, the full variable domain is DSGVTQTPKHLITATGQRVTLRCSPRSGDLSVYWYQQSLDQGLQFLIQYYNGEERAKGNILERFSAQQFPDLHSELNLSSLELGDSALYFCASSVAESSGNTIYFGEGSWLTVV.

The genes are TRBV20-1 and TRBJ2-5; D is ambiguous. Trimming shortened V by 6 bases and J by 2 bases, and 10 bases separated the two germline ends. CDR1 is DFQATT, CDR2 SNEGSKA, per germline (reference sequence). The CDR3 runs to 12 residues. The CDR3 spells CSADPVQETQYF. DNA of the CDR3: TGCAGTGCAGACCCGGTGCAAGAGACCCAGTACTTC.